This TCR beta chain comes out of a study of cytomegalovirus exposure and HLA in healthy donors. Study findings and constraints: Among TCR beta chains, those listed as cytomegalovirus-associated numbered over 150. HLA allele associations emerged for around 15,000 TCR beta sequences in a later analysis, at 0.05 false discovery rate.

A remark on this clone: As yet, its antigen is unknown.

It was with 60 Vbeta and 13 Jbeta primers that the PCR ran. Clones were read by immunoSEQ multiplex PCR, and TCRdb kept only the in-frame ones, dropping some. The table has around 92,000 clones, over 70% seen once. There are 15 residues in the CDR3. Germline values: CDR1 SGHKS, CDR2 YYEKEE (reference sequence). V lost 4 bases and J lost 2; bases outside the gene matches: 4. The sample was PBMCs. The clonotype comes from a girl aged 2-10 years in good health and CMV-seropositive. The V and J genes are TRBV5-5 and TRBJ2-1; 9 bases align to TRBD2. The CDR3 region is CASSQTSGAYNEQFF. Written as DNA, the CDR3 is TGTGCCAGCAGCCAGACTAGCGGTGCCTACAATGAGCAGTTCTTC.